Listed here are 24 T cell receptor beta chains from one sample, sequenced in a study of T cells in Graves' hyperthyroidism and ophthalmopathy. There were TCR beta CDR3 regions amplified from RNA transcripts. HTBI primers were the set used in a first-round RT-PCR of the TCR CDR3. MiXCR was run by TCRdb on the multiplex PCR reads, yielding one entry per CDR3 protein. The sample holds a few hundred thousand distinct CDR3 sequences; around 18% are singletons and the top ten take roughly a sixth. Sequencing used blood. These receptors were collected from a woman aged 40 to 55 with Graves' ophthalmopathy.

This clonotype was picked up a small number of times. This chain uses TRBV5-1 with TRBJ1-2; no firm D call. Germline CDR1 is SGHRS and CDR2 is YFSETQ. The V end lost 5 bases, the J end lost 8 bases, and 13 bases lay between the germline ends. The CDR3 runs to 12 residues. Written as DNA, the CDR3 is TGCGCCAGCAGGGAGTGGGCTCGGGGCTACACCTTC. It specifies CASREWARGYTF.

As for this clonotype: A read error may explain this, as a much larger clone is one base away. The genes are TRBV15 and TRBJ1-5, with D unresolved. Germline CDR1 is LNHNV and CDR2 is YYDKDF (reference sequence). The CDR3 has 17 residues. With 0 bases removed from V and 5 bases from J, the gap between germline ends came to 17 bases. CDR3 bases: TGTGCCACCAGCAGAGATCTAAGCGCGACTGAAGATCAGCCCCAGCATTTT. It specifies CATSRDLSATEDQPQHF.

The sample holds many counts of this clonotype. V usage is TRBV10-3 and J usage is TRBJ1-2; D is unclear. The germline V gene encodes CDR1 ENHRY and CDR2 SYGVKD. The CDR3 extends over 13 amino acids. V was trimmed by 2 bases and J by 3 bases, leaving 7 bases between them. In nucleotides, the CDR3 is TGTGCCATCAGTGAGCTCGGGTACTATGGCTACACCTTC. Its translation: CAISELGYYGYTF.

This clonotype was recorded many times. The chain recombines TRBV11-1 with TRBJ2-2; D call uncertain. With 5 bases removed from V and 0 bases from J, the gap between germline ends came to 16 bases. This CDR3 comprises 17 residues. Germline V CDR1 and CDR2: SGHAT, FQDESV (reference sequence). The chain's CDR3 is CASSQSRAHPNTGELFF. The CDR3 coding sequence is TGTGCCAGCAGCCAAAGCCGCGCGCACCCGAACACCGGGGAGCTGTTTTTT. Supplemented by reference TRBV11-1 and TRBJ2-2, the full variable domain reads EAEVAQSPRYKITEKSQAVAFWCDPISGHATLYWYRQILGQGPELLVQFQDESVVDDSQLPKDRFSAERLKGVDSTLKIQPAELGDSAMYLCASSQSRAHPNTGELFFGEGSRLTVL.

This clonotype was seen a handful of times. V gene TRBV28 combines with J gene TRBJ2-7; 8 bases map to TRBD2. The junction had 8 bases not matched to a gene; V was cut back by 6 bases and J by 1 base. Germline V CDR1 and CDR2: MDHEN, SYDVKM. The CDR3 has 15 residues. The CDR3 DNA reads TGTGCCAGCAGGAAGAGCGGGAGAACGTCCTACGAGCAGTACTTC. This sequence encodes CASRKSGRTSYEQYF.

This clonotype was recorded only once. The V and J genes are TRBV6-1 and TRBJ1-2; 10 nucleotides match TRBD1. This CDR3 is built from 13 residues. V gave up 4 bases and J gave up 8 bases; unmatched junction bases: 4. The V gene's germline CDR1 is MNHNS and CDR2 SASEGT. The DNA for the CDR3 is TGTGCCAGCAGTGCGGGACAGGGGTTGGGCTACACCTTC. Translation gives CASSAGQGLGYTF.

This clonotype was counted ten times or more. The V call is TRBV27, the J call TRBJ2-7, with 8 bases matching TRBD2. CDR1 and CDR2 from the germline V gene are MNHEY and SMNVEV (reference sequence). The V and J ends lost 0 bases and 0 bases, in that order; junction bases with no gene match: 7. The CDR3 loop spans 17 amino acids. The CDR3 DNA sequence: TGTGCCAGCAGTTTATCGAAAGTAGCGGGATACTCCTACGAGCAGTACTTC. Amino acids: CASSLSKVAGYSYEQYF.

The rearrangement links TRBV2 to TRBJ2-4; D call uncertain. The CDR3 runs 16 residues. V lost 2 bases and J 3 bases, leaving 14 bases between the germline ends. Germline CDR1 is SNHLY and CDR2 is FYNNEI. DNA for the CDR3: TGTGCCAGCAGTGAAACCCTCTCGTGGGGCAAAAACATTCAGTACTTC. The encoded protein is CASSETLSWGKNIQYF.

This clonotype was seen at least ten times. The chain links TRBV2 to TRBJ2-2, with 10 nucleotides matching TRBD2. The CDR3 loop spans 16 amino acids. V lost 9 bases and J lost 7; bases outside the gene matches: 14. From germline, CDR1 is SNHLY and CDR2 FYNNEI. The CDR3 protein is CASTSGASGRGGELFF. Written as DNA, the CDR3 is TGTGCCAGTACGAGCGGAGCTAGCGGGAGAGGCGGGGAGCTGTTTTTT.

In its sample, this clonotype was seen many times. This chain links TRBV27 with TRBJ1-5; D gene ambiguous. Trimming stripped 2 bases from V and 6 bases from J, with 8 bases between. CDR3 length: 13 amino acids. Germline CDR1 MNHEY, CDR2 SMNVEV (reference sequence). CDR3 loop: CASSLNVVQPQHF. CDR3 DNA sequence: TGTGCCAGCAGTTTAAACGTCGTTCAGCCCCAGCATTTT.

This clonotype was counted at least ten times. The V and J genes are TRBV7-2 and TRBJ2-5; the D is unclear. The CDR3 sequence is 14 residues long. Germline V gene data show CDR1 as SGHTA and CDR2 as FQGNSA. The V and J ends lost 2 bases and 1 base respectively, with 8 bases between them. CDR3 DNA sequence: TGTGCCAGCAGCTTACTAGTACTCCAAGAGACCCAGTACTTC. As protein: CASSLLVLQETQYF.

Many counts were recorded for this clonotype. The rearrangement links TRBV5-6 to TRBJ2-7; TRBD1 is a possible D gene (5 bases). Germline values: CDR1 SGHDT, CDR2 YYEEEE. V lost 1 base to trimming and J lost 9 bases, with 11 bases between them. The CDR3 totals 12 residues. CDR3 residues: CASSLQGWVQYF. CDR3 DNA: TGTGCCAGCAGCTTGCAGGGTTGGGTGCAGTACTTC.

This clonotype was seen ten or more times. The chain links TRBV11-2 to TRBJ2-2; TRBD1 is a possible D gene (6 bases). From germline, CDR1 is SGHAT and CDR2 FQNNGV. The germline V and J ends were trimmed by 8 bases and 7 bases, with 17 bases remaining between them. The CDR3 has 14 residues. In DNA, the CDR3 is TGTGCCAGCTCCAGGGGAAAGCATCACGGGGAGCTGTTTTTT. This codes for CASSRGKHHGELFF.

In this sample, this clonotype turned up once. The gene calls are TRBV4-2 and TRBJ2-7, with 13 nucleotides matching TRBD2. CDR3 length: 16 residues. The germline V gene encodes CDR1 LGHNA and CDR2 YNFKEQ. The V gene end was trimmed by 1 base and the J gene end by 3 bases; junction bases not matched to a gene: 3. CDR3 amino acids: CASSQAGLAGDYEQYF. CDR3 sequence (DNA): TGTGCCAGCAGCCAAGCTGGACTAGCGGGGGACTACGAGCAGTACTTC.

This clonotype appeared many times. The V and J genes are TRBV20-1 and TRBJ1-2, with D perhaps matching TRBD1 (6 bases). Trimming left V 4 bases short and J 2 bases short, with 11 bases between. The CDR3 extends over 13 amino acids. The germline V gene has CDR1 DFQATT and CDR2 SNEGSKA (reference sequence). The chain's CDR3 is CSATTGRNYGYTF. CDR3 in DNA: TGCAGTGCTACTACAGGGAGAAACTATGGCTACACCTTC.

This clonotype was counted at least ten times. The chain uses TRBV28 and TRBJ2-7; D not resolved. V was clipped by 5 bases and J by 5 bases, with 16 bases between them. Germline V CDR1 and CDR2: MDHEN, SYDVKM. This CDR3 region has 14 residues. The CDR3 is CASSRVGSGHEQYF. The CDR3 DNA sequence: TGTGCCAGCAGTCGCGTCGGTTCGGGTCACGAGCAGTACTTC.

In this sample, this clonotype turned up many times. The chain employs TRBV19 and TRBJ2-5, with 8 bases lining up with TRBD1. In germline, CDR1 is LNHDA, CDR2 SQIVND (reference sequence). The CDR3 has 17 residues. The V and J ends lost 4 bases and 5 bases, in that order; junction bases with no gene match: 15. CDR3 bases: TGTGCCAGTAGTACTGGACAGGGTCAGGGGGCTAGGGAGACCCAGTACTTC. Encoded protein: CASSTGQGQGARETQYF.

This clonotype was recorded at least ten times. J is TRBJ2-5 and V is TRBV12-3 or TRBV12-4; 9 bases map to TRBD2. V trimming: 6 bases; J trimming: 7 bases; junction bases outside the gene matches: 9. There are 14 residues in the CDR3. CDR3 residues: CASRASGTAGTQYF. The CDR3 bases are TGTGCCAGCAGAGCTAGCGGGACGGCAGGGACCCAGTACTTC.

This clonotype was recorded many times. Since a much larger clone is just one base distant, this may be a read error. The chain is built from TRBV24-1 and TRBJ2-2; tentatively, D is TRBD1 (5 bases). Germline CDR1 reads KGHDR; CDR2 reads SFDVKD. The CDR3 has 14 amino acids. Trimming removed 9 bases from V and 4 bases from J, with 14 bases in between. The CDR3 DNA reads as TGTGCCACCGGAAAGGGGTCAGGCACCGGGGAGCTGTTTTTT. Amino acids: CATGKGSGTGELFF.

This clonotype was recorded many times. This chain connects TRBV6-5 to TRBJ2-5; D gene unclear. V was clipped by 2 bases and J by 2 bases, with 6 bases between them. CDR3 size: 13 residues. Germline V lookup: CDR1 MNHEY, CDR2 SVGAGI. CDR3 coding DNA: TGTGCCAGCAGTTACCGGAATCAAGAGACCCAGTACTTC. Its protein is CASSYRNQETQYF.

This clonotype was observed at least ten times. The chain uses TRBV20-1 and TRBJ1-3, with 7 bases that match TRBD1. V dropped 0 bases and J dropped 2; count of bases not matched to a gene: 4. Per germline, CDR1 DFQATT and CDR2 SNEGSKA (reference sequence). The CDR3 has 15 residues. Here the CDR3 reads CSARETGAPGNTIYF. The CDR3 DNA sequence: TGCAGTGCTAGAGAAACAGGGGCCCCTGGAAACACCATATATTTT.

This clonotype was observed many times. CDR3 in DNA: TGTGCCAGCAGCAAAAGGAACACTGAAGCTTTCTTT. Translated: CASSKRNTEAFF. The chain couples TRBV12-3 or TRBV12-4 to TRBJ1-1; the D is unclear. The CDR3 loop spans 12 amino acids. Trimming took 6 bases from V and 1 from J, leaving 6 bases between them.

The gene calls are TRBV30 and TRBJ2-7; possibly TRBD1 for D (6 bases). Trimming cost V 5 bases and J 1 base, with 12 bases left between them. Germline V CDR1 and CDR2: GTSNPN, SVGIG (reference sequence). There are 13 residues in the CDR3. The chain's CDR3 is CAWSSGQSYEQYF. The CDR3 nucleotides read TGTGCCTGGTCTTCCGGACAGTCCTACGAGCAGTACTTC.

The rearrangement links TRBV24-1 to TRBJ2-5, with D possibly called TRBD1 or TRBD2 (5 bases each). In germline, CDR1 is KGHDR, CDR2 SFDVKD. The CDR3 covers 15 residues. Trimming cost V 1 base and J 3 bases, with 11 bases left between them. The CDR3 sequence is CATSDFRDGEETQYF. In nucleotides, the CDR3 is TGTGCCACCAGTGATTTCCGGGACGGAGAAGAGACCCAGTACTTC.